A single sample is the source of the 32 T cell receptor beta chains below, sequenced in a study of T cells after yellow fever vaccination. Each CDR3 protein gets one entry after TCRdb re-called the 5' RACE reads with MiXCR. The data contain 40,000 to 50,000 distinct CDR3 sequences, 6% to 7% of them seen just once; the ten biggest clones take up about 15%. Material: CD8+ T cells not binding an NS4B(214-222) dextramer, sorted from PBMCs, obtained 45 days after the yellow fever booster vaccination. The receptors derive from a man aged 25-45 years who received the YFV17D yellow fever vaccine.

This clonotype came up many times. The chain uses TRBV7-6 and TRBJ1-4; D is uncertain. V was clipped by 1 base and J by 0 bases, with 3 bases between them. Germline lookup yields CDR1 SGHVS and CDR2 FNYEAQ. The length of the CDR3 is 14 residues. This CDR3 is CASSLGPTNEKLFF. The CDR3 coding sequence is TGTGCCAGCAGCTTAGGGCCAACTAATGAAAAACTGTTTTTT. The full variable domain, its missing parts supplied by reference TRBV7-6 and TRBJ1-4, is GAGVSQSPRYKVTKRGQDVALRCDPISGHVSLYWYRQALGQGPEFLTYFNYEAQQDKSGLPNDRFSAERPEGSISTLTIQRTEQRDSAMYRCASSLGPTNEKLFFGSGTQLSVL.

In its sample, this clonotype was seen a few times. V and J are TRBV12-3 or TRBV12-4 and TRBJ1-2; tentatively, D is TRBD1 (6 bases). The CDR3 is 13 amino acids. V shed 1 base and J shed 8 bases, with 11 bases lying between them. The CDR3 bases are TGTGCCAGCAGTTTAGACAGGGCTCTGGGCTACACCTTC. As protein: CASSLDRALGYTF.

This clonotype appeared many times. The CDR3 nucleotides read TGTGCCTGGAGTGTAGAGGACGGACTCTATGGCTACACCTTC. It encodes CAWSVEDGLYGYTF. The chain has TRBV30 and TRBJ1-2; D remains ambiguous. CDR1 GTSNPN and CDR2 SVGIG come from the germline V gene (reference sequence). V lost 0 bases to trimming and J lost 4 bases, with 12 bases between them. The CDR3 consists of 14 residues.

This clonotype came up many times. The CDR3 DNA reads as TGTGCCAGCATCGACCAGGGGGGCAGCTCCTACAATGAGCAGTTCTTC. Translating it yields CASIDQGGSSYNEQFF. V gene TRBV12-3 or TRBV12-4 combines with J gene TRBJ2-1; TRBD1 might be the D (7 bases). CDR3 size: 16 residues. V was pared by 7 bases and J by 0 bases, with 16 bases between.

This clonotype was recorded at least ten times. This rearrangement joins TRBV12-3 or TRBV12-4 to TRBJ1-1, with 7 positions matching TRBD1. CDR3 size: 15 residues. Trimming cost V 4 bases and J 11 bases; bases outside gene matches: 16. This chain's CDR3 is CASSSLDRTGPEAFF. The CDR3 nucleotides are TGTGCCAGCAGTTCGCTTGACCGGACAGGCCCCGAGGCTTTCTTT.

At least ten counts were recorded for this clonotype. The V and J genes are TRBV6-1 and TRBJ2-2, with 8 bases that match TRBD1. The CDR3 spans 17 residues. Germline assignment: CDR1 MNHNS and CDR2 SASEGT. The V gene end was trimmed by 4 bases and the J gene end by 0 bases; junction bases not matched to a gene: 7. The chain's CDR3 is CASSGPGQAPNTGELFF. In DNA, the CDR3 is TGTGCCAGCAGTGGACCGGGACAGGCTCCGAACACCGGGGAGCTGTTTTTT.

V usage is TRBV5-6 and J usage is TRBJ1-1; 9 bases are shared with TRBD1. Germline CDR1 is SGHDT and CDR2 is YYEEEE. This CDR3 has 14 residues. Germline trimming cut 4 bases from V and 6 bases from J; bases unmatched to any gene: 7. The CDR3 DNA reads as TGTGCCAGCAGCGCGGGACAGGGCATCCCTGAAGCTTTCTTT. It specifies CASSAGQGIPEAFF.

The chain employs TRBV11-3 and TRBJ2-5; 12 nucleotides line up with TRBD1. CDR1 and CDR2 (germline): SGHNT, YENEEA. The CDR3 is 17 amino acids. V was clipped by 5 bases and J by 4 bases; unmatched bases: 11. DNA of the CDR3: TGTGCCAGCAGCCCGGGGACAGGGGGCAAGTCAGGAGAGACCCAGTACTTC. Protein product: CASSPGTGGKSGETQYF.

The sample holds many counts of this clonotype. The V gene is TRBV10-3, the J gene TRBJ2-7, with D uncertain. Per germline, CDR1 ENHRY and CDR2 SYGVKD. V was clipped by 5 bases and J by 3 bases, with 11 bases between them. The length of the CDR3 is 13 residues. The chain's CDR3 is CAISSDVGYEQYF. CDR3 in DNA: TGTGCCATCAGTTCTGACGTAGGCTACGAGCAGTACTTC.

The V and J genes are TRBV23-1 and TRBJ1-5; D might be TRBD1 (5 bases). TRBV23-1 is an ORF for which the function is uncertain. V was pared by 3 bases and J by 0 bases, with 12 bases between. The length of the CDR3 is 16 residues. The CDR3 spells CASSHPGRDSNQPQHF. The DNA of the CDR3 is TGCGCCAGCAGTCACCCGGGACGGGATAGCAATCAGCCCCAGCATTTT.

This clonotype was counted only a few times. The V and J genes are TRBV29-1 and TRBJ1-1; D unclear. Looked up from germline, CDR1 is SQVTM and CDR2 is ANQGSEA. CDR3 size: 12 residues. V lost 0 bases, J lost 5 bases, and 7 bases lay in between. The CDR3, as DNA: TGCAGCGTTGAAGACCGAGGGACTGAAGCTTTCTTT. Translating it yields CSVEDRGTEAFF. Using reference TRBV29-1 and TRBJ1-1 for the parts outside the CDR3, the full variable domain is SAVISQKPSRDICQRGTSLTIQCQVDSQVTMMFWYRQQPGQSLTLIATANQGSEATYESGFVIDKFPISRPNLTFSTLTVSNMSPEDSSIYLCSVEDRGTEAFFGQGTRLTVV.

This clonotype was detected a few times. This chain links TRBV11-2 with TRBJ2-1; tentatively, D is TRBD2 (6 bases). In germline, CDR1 is SGHAT, CDR2 FQNNGV. The CDR3 is 18 amino acids. The V and J ends lost 0 bases and 8 bases respectively, with 23 bases between them. CDR3 in DNA: TGTGCCAGCAGCTTAGATAGCGCTTGGCGGGAAGTCCCTGATGAGCAGTTCTTC. Translated: CASSLDSAWREVPDEQFF.

This clonotype was counted ten times or more. This chain connects TRBV15 to TRBJ1-2; tentatively, D is TRBD1 (6 bases). Between the trimmed V and J ends, which lost 5 bases and 4 bases, there was a span of 14 bases. Germline lookup yields CDR1 LNHNV and CDR2 YYDKDF (reference sequence). There are 14 residues in the CDR3. CDR3 coding DNA: TGTGCCACCAGCGAGCACAGGGCCAGCTATGGCTACACCTTC. Residues: CATSEHRASYGYTF.

There are a few counts of this clonotype. The chain carries TRBV20-1 and TRBJ2-3, with a possible D match to TRBD1 (6 bases). Germline V gives CDR1 DFQATT, CDR2 SNEGSKA (reference sequence). V was pared by 5 bases and J by 5 bases, with 20 bases between. This CDR3 is built from 15 residues. CDR3 bases: TGCAGTGCTGAGGGACACGGGGTGAGGATAGATACGCAGTATTTT. As protein: CSAEGHGVRIDTQYF.

Ten or more counts support this clonotype. The CDR3, as DNA: TGCAGCGTTGATTCGGGGGTTGATGAGCAGTTCTTC. It is translated as CSVDSGVDEQFF. This chain joins TRBV29-1 and TRBJ2-1; D possibly corresponds to TRBD2 (6 bases). V shed 3 bases and J shed 8 bases, with 11 bases lying between them. The CDR3 runs 12 residues. Germline assignment: CDR1 SQVTM and CDR2 ANQGSEA.

The chain carries TRBV4-3 and TRBJ2-3; D might be TRBD2 (6 bases). CDR1 is LGHNA, CDR2 YSLEER, per germline. The CDR3 runs 17 residues. V lost 1 base to trimming and J lost 1 base, with 15 bases between them. The CDR3 protein is CASSQGGMGRGTDTQYF. CDR3 sequence (DNA): TGCGCCAGCAGCCAAGGCGGGATGGGCAGGGGCACAGATACGCAGTATTTT.

V usage is TRBV10-3 and J usage is TRBJ2-6, with D unclear. This CDR3 spans 19 amino acids. Looked up from germline, CDR1 is ENHRY and CDR2 is SYGVKD. Trimming stripped 1 base from V and 1 base from J, with 17 bases between. CDR3 residues: CAISEFRQQNYSGANVLTF. The CDR3 DNA reads as TGTGCCATCAGTGAGTTTCGGCAACAGAACTATTCTGGGGCCAACGTCCTGACTTTC.

Turning to this clonotype: A much larger clonotype is one base distant, so this may be a read error. CDR3 residues: CASSFGGRFSYEQHF. The DNA of the CDR3 is TGTGCCAGCAGTTTTGGGGGCAGATTTTCCTACGAGCAGCACTTC. The rearrangement uses TRBV27 and TRBJ2-7; a weak D match, TRBD1 (6 bases). Germline CDR1 is MNHEY and CDR2 is SMNVEV (reference sequence). The CDR3 runs to 15 residues.

This clonotype was observed many times. The gene calls are TRBV6-6 and TRBJ2-1; D is undetermined. The length of the CDR3 is 13 residues. V was shortened by 2 bases and J by 9 bases, with 11 bases between the two germline ends. The germline gives CDR1 MNHNY, CDR2 SVGAGI (reference sequence). CDR3 residues: CASSYSDGGEQFF. CDR3 bases: TGTGCCAGCAGTTACAGCGACGGTGGTGAGCAGTTCTTC.

The table lists this clonotype with many counts. In DNA, the CDR3 is TGTGCCAGTAGACACTCCGAGGGACGCTTAGAAAAACTGTTTTTT. Translating gives CASRHSEGRLEKLFF. The chain recombines TRBV19 with TRBJ1-4, with a tentative D call TRBD1 (5 bases). V shed 6 bases and J shed 8 bases, with 19 bases lying between them. CDR3 length: 15 amino acids. CDR1 LNHDA and CDR2 SQIVND come from the germline V gene (reference sequence). The full variable domain, in which reference TRBV19 and TRBJ1-4 provide the parts outside the CDR3, is DGGITQSPKYLFRKEGQNVTLSCEQNLNHDAMYWYRQDPGQGLRLIYYSQIVNDFQKGDIAEGYSVSREKKESFPLTVTSAQKNPTAFYLCASRHSEGRLEKLFFGSGTQLSVL.

This clonotype showed up many times. This chain connects TRBV20-1 to TRBJ2-5; TRBD2 matches at 9 bases. The germline gives CDR1 DFQATT, CDR2 SNEGSKA (reference sequence). The J segment lost 1 base and the V segment lost 7 bases, leaving 19 bases of the junction unmatched. The CDR3 consists of 18 residues. This CDR3 reads CSVANPIDSSGAQETQYF. In DNA, the CDR3 is TGCAGTGTCGCGAACCCGATAGACTCTAGCGGGGCCCAAGAGACCCAGTACTTC.

This clonotype occurred many times. The chain combines TRBV20-1 with TRBJ2-3; 8 bases map to TRBD2. This CDR3 is built from 15 residues. Per germline, CDR1 DFQATT and CDR2 SNEGSKA (reference sequence). V trimming: 5 bases; J trimming: 5 bases; junction bases outside the gene matches: 12. The CDR3 reads CSARFQRETRDTQYF. The CDR3 DNA reads TGCAGTGCTCGTTTCCAGCGGGAGACCAGAGATACGCAGTATTTT.

The table lists this clonotype with many counts. The V gene is TRBV12-3 or TRBV12-4, the J gene TRBJ2-3, with no clear D. The CDR3 is 14 residues long. V lost 3 bases, J lost 4 bases, and 11 bases lay in between. This CDR3 reads CASSFVREADTQYF. In DNA, the CDR3 is TGTGCCAGCAGTTTCGTTAGGGAAGCAGATACGCAGTATTTT.

This clonotype was observed at least ten times. The rearrangement joins TRBV29-1 to TRBJ2-2; D ambiguous. V was cut by 5 bases and J by 5 bases, with 9 bases left in between. CDR1 is SQVTM and CDR2 is ANQGSEA in the germline V gene. This CDR3 spans 12 amino acids. The CDR3 here is CSVMWDTGELFF. In DNA form, the CDR3 reads TGCAGCGTTATGTGGGATACCGGGGAGCTGTTTTTT.

There are many counts of this clonotype. This rearrangement joins TRBV12-3 or TRBV12-4 to TRBJ2-3; D not certain. With 0 bases removed from V and 4 bases from J, the gap between germline ends came to 8 bases. The CDR3 consists of 14 residues. The CDR3 spells CASSLAADPDTQYF. In nucleotides, the CDR3 is TGTGCCAGCAGTTTAGCTGCGGACCCAGATACGCAGTATTTT.

This clonotype appeared many times. The chain combines TRBV11-2 with TRBJ2-3; a possible D gene is TRBD1 (6 bases). Germline values: CDR1 SGHAT, CDR2 FQNNGV. The V end was cut by 3 bases, the J end by 5 bases, with 24 bases between. This CDR3 spans 18 amino acids. This CDR3 reads CASSFSGAYPASGDTQYF. The CDR3 coding sequence is TGTGCCAGCAGCTTTTCAGGGGCTTACCCGGCCTCCGGAGATACGCAGTATTTT.

The V gene is TRBV19, the J gene TRBJ2-7; tentative D call: TRBD2 (5 bases). CDR1 is LNHDA and CDR2 is SQIVND in the germline V gene (reference sequence). The ends were cut back, 5 bases at V and 2 bases at J, with 13 bases in the middle. The CDR3 consists of 14 residues. The CDR3 spells CASSLDSHTYEQYF. CDR3 DNA: TGTGCCAGTAGTTTGGACTCCCATACCTACGAGCAGTACTTC.

This clonotype was detected many times. The chain uses TRBV20-1 and TRBJ2-7; 13 bases fit TRBD2. The J segment lost 7 bases and the V segment lost 5 bases, leaving 8 bases of the junction unmatched. This CDR3 has 14 amino acids. The germline CDR1 and CDR2 sequences are DFQATT and SNEGSKA (reference sequence). The CDR3 nucleotides are TGCAGTGCTCGCGTACTAGCGGGAGGGGGGGAGCAGTACTTC. This encodes CSARVLAGGGEQYF.

Points on this clonotype: A single base separates this from a much larger clone, so it may be a read error. Likely a read error: the CDR3 ends without its conserved phenylalanine or tryptophan. This chain joins TRBV10-3 and TRBJ2-7, with 10 bases aligning to TRBD2. This CDR3 contains 17 residues. With V trimmed by 0 bases and J by 4 bases, 9 bases remained unmatched. CDR1 and CDR2 (germline): ENHRY, SYGVKD. CDR3: CAISESGLAGVGYEQYC. The CDR3 region has the DNA TGTGCCATCAGTGAGTCTGGGCTAGCGGGAGTAGGGTACGAGCAGTACTGC.

This clonotype was found many times. V gene TRBV5-1 combines with J gene TRBJ2-1, with D possibly being TRBD1 or TRBD2 (6 bases each). This CDR3 comprises 17 residues. Germline lookup yields CDR1 SGHRS and CDR2 YFSETQ. The V end lost 0 bases, the J end lost 5 bases, and 18 bases lay between the germline ends. In DNA form, the CDR3 reads TGCGCCAGCAGCTTGGATGTAGCGGCAGGGGACCACAATGAGCAGTTCTTC. Residues: CASSLDVAAGDHNEQFF.

This clonotype has at least ten counts. The chain has TRBV9 and TRBJ1-1; weak D call: TRBD1 (5 bases). The germline V and J ends were trimmed by 4 bases and 0 bases, with 10 bases remaining between them. This CDR3 comprises 14 residues. CDR1 SGDLS and CDR2 YYNGEE come from the germline V gene. The CDR3 protein is CASSLGTVNTEAFF. The CDR3 DNA follows: TGTGCCAGCAGCCTCGGGACGGTGAACACTGAAGCTTTCTTT.

There are many counts of this clonotype. This chain joins TRBV6-5 and TRBJ2-7, with a weak D call TRBD1 (5 bases). The CDR3 is 12 residues long. Germline V gene sequence: CDR1 MNHEY, CDR2 SVGAGI. Trimming left V 7 bases short and J 1 base short, with 8 bases between. CDR3 nucleotides: TGTGCCAGCATGGGGCAGTCCTACGAGCAGTACTTC. Its protein product is CASMGQSYEQYF.